The 23 T cell receptor beta chains in this list originate from one sample, sequenced in a study of cytomegalovirus exposure and HLA in healthy donors. A multiplex PCR was run with 60 Vbeta primers and 13 Jbeta primers. Sequencing used immunoSEQ multiplex PCR; TCRdb keeps in-frame clones, though not all of them. The repertoire holds around 41,000 clones, with roughly half as singletons. Sequencing input: PBMCs. The origin of the receptors is a man in his 60s in good health and CMV-seronegative.

The chain couples TRBV6-1 to TRBJ1-5, with D tentatively TRBD1 (5 bases). V dropped 4 bases and J dropped 3 bases, with 13 bases sitting between them. The V gene's germline CDR1 is MNHNS and CDR2 SASEGT. The CDR3 sequence is 15 residues long. The CDR3 DNA follows: TGTGCCAGCAGTGGAATGGACAAGGCCAATCAGCCCCAGCATTTT. Translation: CASSGMDKANQPQHF.

The chain joins TRBV6-1 to TRBJ2-7, with 8 bases identical to TRBD2. The ends lost 1 base at V and 1 base at J; junction bases unmatched: 6. The germline V gene has CDR1 MNHNS and CDR2 SASEGT. The CDR3 loop spans 16 amino acids. This chain's CDR3 is CASSEGPSGRSYEQYF. CDR3 sequence (DNA): TGTGCCAGCAGTGAAGGGCCCAGCGGGAGATCCTACGAGCAGTACTTC.

This clone appeared a few times. The chain links TRBV6-5 to TRBJ1-2; weak D call: TRBD1 (6 bases). This CDR3 contains 15 residues. CDR1 and CDR2 from the germline V gene are MNHEY and SVGAGI. With 1 base removed from V and 8 bases from J, the gap between germline ends came to 17 bases. The CDR3 bases are TGTGCCAGCAGTTACTTAGGGGAGGGGGTAGGCGGCTACACCTTC. It translates to CASSYLGEGVGGYTF.

The chain combines TRBV30 with TRBJ1-2; perhaps TRBD1 as D (6 bases). The CDR3 totals 14 residues. The germline V and J ends were trimmed by 1 base and 8 bases, with 17 bases remaining between them. Germline CDR1 and CDR2: GTSNPN and SVGIG (reference sequence). The CDR3 loop is CAWSAPGHITGYTF. The CDR3 DNA sequence: TGTGCCTGGAGTGCACCGGGACACATTACGGGCTACACCTTC.

The J gene is TRBJ1-4, the V gene TRBV9; TRBD1 agrees at 7 bases. The CDR3 is 15 residues long. The germline CDR1 and CDR2 sequences are SGDLS and YYNGEE. Germline trimming cut 4 bases from V and 4 bases from J; bases unmatched to any gene: 7. The CDR3 nucleotides are TGTGCCAGCAGCCCCGGACAGGTCAATAATGAAAAACTGTTTTTT. Translation: CASSPGQVNNEKLFF.

There are a few counts of this clone. The gene calls are TRBV13 and TRBJ2-1, with TRBD2 as a possible D gene (7 bases). Trimming removed 5 bases at V and 3 bases at J, with 14 bases between. This CDR3 comprises 15 residues. The germline CDR1 and CDR2 sequences are PRHDT and FYEKMQ (reference sequence). CDR3 nucleotide sequence: TGTGCCAGCAGCCGCGGGGGCGGGGGCTACAATGAGCAGTTCTTC. Translation gives CASSRGGGGYNEQFF.

This clone was counted a single time. The V gene is TRBV18, the J gene TRBJ2-1, with TRBD2 matching over 7 bases. The CDR3 consists of 12 residues. Germline values: CDR1 KGHSH, CDR2 LQKENI. With V trimmed by 4 bases and J by 7 bases, 1 base remained unmatched. CDR3 DNA: TGTGCCAGCTCACACGGGGGGAATGAGCAGTTCTTC. Amino acid sequence: CASSHGGNEQFF. The whole variable domain, filled in from reference TRBV18 and TRBJ2-1, reads NAGVMQNPRHLVRRRGQEARLRCSPMKGHSHVYWYRQLPEEGLKFMVYLQKENIIDESGMPKERFSAEFPKEGPSILRIQQVVRGDSAAYFCASSHGGNEQFFGPGTRLTVL.

The chain employs TRBV2 and TRBJ2-7; 8 positions match TRBD1. J was trimmed by 6 bases and V by 5 bases; bases with no gene match: 6. The CDR3 length is 13 residues. CDR1 SNHLY and CDR2 FYNNEI come from the germline V gene. The CDR3: CASSQTGVGEQYF. The CDR3 DNA reads as TGTGCCAGCAGTCAGACAGGGGTGGGCGAGCAGTACTTC. Supplemented by reference TRBV2 and TRBJ2-7, the full variable domain reads EPEVTQTPSHQVTQMGQEVILRCVPISNHLYFYWYRQILGQKVEFLVSFYNNEISEKSEIFDDQFSVERPDGSNFTLKIRSTKLEDSAMYFCASSQTGVGEQYFGPGTRLTVT.

The chain has TRBV25-1 and TRBJ2-7; 9 bases are a match to TRBD1. V was pared by 6 bases and J by 7 bases, with 4 bases of the junction left unmatched. Germline assignment: CDR1 MGHDK and CDR2 SYGVNS. The CDR3 contains 12 residues. CDR3 nucleotide sequence: TGTGCCAGCAGCGGGACAGGGTGGGAGCAGTACTTC. Amino acids: CASSGTGWEQYF.

The chain uses TRBV25-1 and TRBJ1-5; possibly TRBD1 for D (5 bases). The CDR3 is 13 amino acids. V lost 3 bases to trimming and J lost 9 bases, with 12 bases between them. Germline CDR1 and CDR2: MGHDK and SYGVNS. The CDR3 is CASSEGQHGPQHF. The CDR3 DNA is TGTGCCAGCAGTGAGGGGCAGCACGGGCCCCAGCATTTT.

This chain joins TRBV29-1 and TRBJ2-5; 12 bases are a match to TRBD2. The CDR3 runs 15 residues. The germline CDR1 and CDR2 sequences are SQVTM and ANQGSEA. V gave up 7 bases and J gave up 2 bases; unmatched junction bases: 8. CDR3 in amino acids: CSARRTSGAQETQYF. The DNA for the CDR3 is TGCAGCGCCCGCCGGACTAGCGGGGCTCAAGAGACCCAGTACTTC.

This sequence joins TRBV10-3 and TRBJ2-7; 8 bases align to TRBD2. This CDR3 has 15 residues. Germline V gene sequence: CDR1 ENHRY, CDR2 SYGVKD. Unmatched junction bases numbered 5, after V lost 3 bases and J lost 1 base. CDR3 region: CAISDSTSGSYEQYF. The CDR3, as DNA: TGTGCCATCAGTGACTCTACTAGCGGTTCCTACGAGCAGTACTTC.

The chain joins TRBV5-6 to TRBJ2-1, with 12 positions matching TRBD2. V lost 4 bases to trimming and J lost 7 bases; unmatched junction nucleotides: 9. This CDR3 is built from 16 residues. Germline V lookup: CDR1 SGHDT, CDR2 YYEEEE. CDR3 nucleotides: TGTGCCAGCAGCCAATTCGGACTAGCGGGAAGGAATGAGCAGTTCTTC. Translated: CASSQFGLAGRNEQFF.

The rearrangement links TRBV29-1 to TRBJ2-1, with TRBD1 identical over 8 bases. The V segment lost 6 bases and the J segment 0 bases; nucleotides outside the gene matches: 1. CDR1 and CDR2 (germline): SQVTM, ANQGSEA. The CDR3 is made up of 13 amino acids. This CDR3 is CSVDRASYNEQFF. The CDR3 DNA reads TGCAGCGTGGACAGGGCCTCCTACAATGAGCAGTTCTTC.

This clone was detected only a few times. V and J are TRBV6-5 and TRBJ2-1; unclear D gene. V lost 6 bases and J lost 5, with 8 bases in between. The germline V gene encodes CDR1 MNHEY and CDR2 SVGAGI. This CDR3 has 12 amino acids. In DNA form, the CDR3 reads TGTGCCAGCAGCTCCGTAAACAATGAGCAGTTCTTC. Protein sequence: CASSSVNNEQFF.

The chain joins TRBV2 to TRBJ2-1; 9 positions agree with TRBD2. Germline V lookup: CDR1 SNHLY, CDR2 FYNNEI. The trim removed 10 bases at V and 9 bases at J, leaving 16 bases unmatched. The CDR3 has 15 residues. The CDR3 DNA reads TGTGCCACCTCAGCGGCGAGCGGGAGGTCTAGTGAGCAGTTCTTC. This gives the protein CATSAASGRSSEQFF.

This clone was observed once. V is TRBV9 and J is TRBJ2-7, with 16 bases aligning to TRBD2. CDR3 length: 19 amino acids. In germline, CDR1 is SGDLS, CDR2 YYNGEE. Losses at the gene ends were 0 bases for V and 5 bases for J; bases not matched to a gene: 11. Here the CDR3 reads CASSVASGGLAGGTNEQYF. DNA for the CDR3: TGTGCCAGCAGCGTAGCTTCGGGGGGACTAGCGGGAGGGACAAACGAGCAGTACTTC.

A few counts support this clone. The rearrangement joins TRBV5-1 to TRBJ2-3, with D possibly being TRBD1 (7 bases). Germline CDR1 reads SGHRS; CDR2 reads YFSETQ. V dropped 7 bases and J dropped 4 bases, with 19 bases sitting between them. This CDR3 has 15 amino acids. The CDR3: CASLVGGTEADTQYF. Here the CDR3 DNA reads TGCGCCAGCCTTGTTGGGGGGACAGAGGCAGATACGCAGTATTTT.

This clone appeared a single time. J is TRBJ1-1 and V is TRBV10-1; D perhaps matches TRBD1 (5 bases). Germline loops: CDR1 WNHNN, CDR2 SYGVQD (reference sequence). V shed 2 bases and J shed 1 base, with 8 bases lying between them. CDR3 size: 14 residues. For the CDR3, the DNA is TGCGCCAGCAGTGAGCAGGGTGCGAACACTGAAGCTTTCTTT. This gives the protein CASSEQGANTEAFF.

J is TRBJ1-1 and V is TRBV21-1; the listed D gene, TRBD1, was not tested against the DNA. TRBV21-1 is described as a pseudogene. CDR3 length: 14 amino acids. CDR3 sequence (DNA): TGTGCCAGCAGCAAAAACAGTCTGAACACTGAAGCTTTCTTT. Residues: CASSKNSLNTEAFF.

The chain links TRBV4-1 to TRBJ2-5; 8 bases agree with TRBD1. Looked up from germline, CDR1 is MGHRA and CDR2 is YSYEKL. J lost 3 bases, V lost 4 bases, and 1 base had no gene match. The CDR3 extends over 13 amino acids. The CDR3: CASSLTGEETQYF. CDR3 sequence (DNA): TGCGCCAGCAGCCTGACAGGGGAAGAGACCCAGTACTTC.

The rearrangement uses TRBV30 and TRBJ2-1; 7 bases are a match to TRBD2. With V trimmed by 4 bases and J by 3 bases, 12 bases remained unmatched. Germline V gives CDR1 GTSNPN, CDR2 SVGIG (reference sequence). This CDR3 region has 16 residues. CDR3 amino acids: CAWTALGASGYNEQFF. CDR3 nucleotide sequence: TGTGCCTGGACTGCCCTCGGGGCTAGCGGCTACAATGAGCAGTTCTTC.

The chain has TRBV29-1 and TRBJ2-7; maybe TRBD2 (6 bases). CDR3 length: 12 amino acids. The germline gives CDR1 SQVTM, CDR2 ANQGSEA. With 0 bases removed from V and 4 bases from J, the gap between germline ends came to 7 bases. The CDR3 DNA reads TGCAGCGTTGAAGATGCGGGGTACGAGCAGTACTTC. It translates to CSVEDAGYEQYF.